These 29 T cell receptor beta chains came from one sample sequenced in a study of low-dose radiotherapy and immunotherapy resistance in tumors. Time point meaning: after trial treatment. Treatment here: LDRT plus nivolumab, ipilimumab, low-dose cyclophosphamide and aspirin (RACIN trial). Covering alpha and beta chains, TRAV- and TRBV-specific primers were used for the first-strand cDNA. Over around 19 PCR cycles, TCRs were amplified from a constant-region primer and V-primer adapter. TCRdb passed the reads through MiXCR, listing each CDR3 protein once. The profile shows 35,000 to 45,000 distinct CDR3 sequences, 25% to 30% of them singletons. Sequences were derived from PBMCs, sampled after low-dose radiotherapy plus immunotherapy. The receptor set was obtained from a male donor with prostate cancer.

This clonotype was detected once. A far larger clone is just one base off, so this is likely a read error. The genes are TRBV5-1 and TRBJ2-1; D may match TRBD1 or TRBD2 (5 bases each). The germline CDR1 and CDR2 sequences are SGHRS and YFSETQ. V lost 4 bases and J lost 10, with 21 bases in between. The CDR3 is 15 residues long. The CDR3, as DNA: TGCGCCAGCAGCGCATCCGGGACGGGGATGGGGGAGCAGTTCTTC. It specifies CASSASGTGMGEQFF.

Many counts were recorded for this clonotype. As DNA, the CDR3 is TGCAGCGTTGAAGATCGAAGGGGCCCCTACAATGAGCAGTTCTTC. This encodes CSVEDRRGPYNEQFF. The gene calls are TRBV29-1 and TRBJ2-1, with D tentatively TRBD1 (5 bases). CDR1 SQVTM and CDR2 ANQGSEA come from the germline V gene. The CDR3 totals 15 residues. V lost 0 bases and J 2 bases, leaving 11 bases between the germline ends.

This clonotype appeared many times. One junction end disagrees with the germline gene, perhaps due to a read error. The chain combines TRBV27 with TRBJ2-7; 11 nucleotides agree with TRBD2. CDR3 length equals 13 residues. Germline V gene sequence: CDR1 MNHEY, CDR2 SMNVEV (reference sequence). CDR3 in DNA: TGTGCCAGCAGTTTGACTAGCGGGAACGACCAGTACTTC. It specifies CASSLTSGNDQYF.

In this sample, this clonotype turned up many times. In DNA, the CDR3 is TGTGCCAGTAGCGTATCTCCGAATCAGCCCCAGCATTTT. Protein sequence: CASSVSPNQPQHF. The rearrangement uses TRBV7-8 and TRBJ1-5; D gene ambiguous. CDR1 is SGHVS, CDR2 FQNEAQ, per germline. CDR3 length: 13 amino acids. The V end was cut by 9 bases, the J end by 4 bases, with 13 bases between.

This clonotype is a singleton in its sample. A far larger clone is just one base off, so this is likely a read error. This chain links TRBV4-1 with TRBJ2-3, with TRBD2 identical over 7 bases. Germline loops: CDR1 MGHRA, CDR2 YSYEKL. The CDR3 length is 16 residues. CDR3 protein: CASSRAGNIITDTQYF. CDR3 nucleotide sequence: TGTGCCAGCAGCCGAGCGGGGAACATTATCACAGATACGCAGTATTTT.

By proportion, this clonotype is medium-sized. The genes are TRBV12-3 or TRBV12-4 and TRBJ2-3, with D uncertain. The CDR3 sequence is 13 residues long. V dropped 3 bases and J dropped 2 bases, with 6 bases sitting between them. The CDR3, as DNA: TGTGCCAGCAGTTTCTTCCTCACAGATACGCAGTATTTT. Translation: CASSFFLTDTQYF.

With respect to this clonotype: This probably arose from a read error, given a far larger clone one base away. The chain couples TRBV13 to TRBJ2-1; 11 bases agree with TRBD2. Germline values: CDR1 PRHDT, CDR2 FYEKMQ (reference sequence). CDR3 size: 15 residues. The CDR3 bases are TGTGCCGGCAGTATTAGCGGGGGGGGGAGCAATGAGCAGTTCTTC. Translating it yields CAGSISGGGSNEQFF.

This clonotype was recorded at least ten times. CDR3 DNA sequence: TGTGCCAGCAGCACTCGACAGGGGATGAACACTGAAGCTTTCTTT. As protein: CASSTRQGMNTEAFF. The V gene is TRBV11-3, the J gene TRBJ1-1, with 8 bases that match TRBD1. V was pared by 5 bases and J by 0 bases, with 5 bases of the junction left unmatched. The CDR3 spans 15 residues. Germline CDR1 reads SGHNT; CDR2 reads YENEEA.

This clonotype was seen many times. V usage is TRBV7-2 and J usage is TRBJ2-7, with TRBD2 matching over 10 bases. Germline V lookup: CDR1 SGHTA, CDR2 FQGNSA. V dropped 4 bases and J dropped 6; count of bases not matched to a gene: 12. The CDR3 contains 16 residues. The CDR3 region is CASSSGGLAGVVEQYF. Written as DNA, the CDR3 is TGTGCCAGCAGCTCTGGGGGCCTAGCGGGAGTGGTCGAGCAGTACTTC.

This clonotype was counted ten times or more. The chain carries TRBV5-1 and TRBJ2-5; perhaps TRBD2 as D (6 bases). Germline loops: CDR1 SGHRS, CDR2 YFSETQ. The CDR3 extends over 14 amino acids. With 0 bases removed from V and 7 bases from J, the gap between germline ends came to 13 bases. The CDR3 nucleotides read TGCGCCAGCAGCTTGGATCCGGTGGGAGGGACCCAGTACTTC. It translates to CASSLDPVGGTQYF.

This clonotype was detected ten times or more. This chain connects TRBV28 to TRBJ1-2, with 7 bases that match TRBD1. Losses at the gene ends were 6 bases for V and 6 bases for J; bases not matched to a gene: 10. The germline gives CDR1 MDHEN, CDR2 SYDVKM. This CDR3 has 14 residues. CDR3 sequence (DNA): TGTGCCAGCAGATCTTACCGGGACAGTCATGGCTACACCTTC. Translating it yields CASRSYRDSHGYTF.

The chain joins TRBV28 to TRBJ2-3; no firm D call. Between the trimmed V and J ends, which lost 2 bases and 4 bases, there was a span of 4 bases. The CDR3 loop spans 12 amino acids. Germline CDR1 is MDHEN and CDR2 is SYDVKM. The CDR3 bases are TGTGCCAGCAGTTTAGGGGCAGATACGCAGTATTTT. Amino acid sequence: CASSLGADTQYF.

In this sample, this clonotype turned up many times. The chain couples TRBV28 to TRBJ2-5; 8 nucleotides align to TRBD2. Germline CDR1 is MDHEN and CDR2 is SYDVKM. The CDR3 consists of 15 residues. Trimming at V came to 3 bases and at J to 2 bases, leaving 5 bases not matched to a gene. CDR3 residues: CASSLGGRQQETQYF. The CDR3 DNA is TGTGCCAGCAGTTTGGGCGGGAGGCAACAAGAGACCCAGTACTTC.

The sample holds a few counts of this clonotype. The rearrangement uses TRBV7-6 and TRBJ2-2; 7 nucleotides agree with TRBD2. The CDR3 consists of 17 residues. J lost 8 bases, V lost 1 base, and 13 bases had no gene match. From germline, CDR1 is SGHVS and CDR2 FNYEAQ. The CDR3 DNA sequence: TGTGCCAGCAGCTTAGTATCCGGGACTAACTACCCTGGGGAGCTGTTTTTT. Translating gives CASSLVSGTNYPGELFF. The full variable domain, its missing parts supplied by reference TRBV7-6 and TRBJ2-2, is GAGVSQSPRYKVTKRGQDVALRCDPISGHVSLYWYRQALGQGPEFLTYFNYEAQQDKSGLPNDRFSAERPEGSISTLTIQRTEQRDSAMYRCASSLVSGTNYPGELFFGEGSRLTVL.

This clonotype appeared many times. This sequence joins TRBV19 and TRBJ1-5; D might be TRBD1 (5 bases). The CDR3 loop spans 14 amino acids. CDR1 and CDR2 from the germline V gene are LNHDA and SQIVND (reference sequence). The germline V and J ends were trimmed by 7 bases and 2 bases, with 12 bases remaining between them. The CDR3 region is CASTRDLGNQPQHF. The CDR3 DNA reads TGTGCCAGTACCAGGGACTTAGGCAATCAGCCCCAGCATTTT.

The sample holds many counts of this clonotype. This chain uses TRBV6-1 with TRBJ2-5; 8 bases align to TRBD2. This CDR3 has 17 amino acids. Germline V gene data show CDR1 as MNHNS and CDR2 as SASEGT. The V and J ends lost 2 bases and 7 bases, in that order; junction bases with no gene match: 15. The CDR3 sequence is CASSERGAGARGGTQYF. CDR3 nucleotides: TGTGCCAGCAGTGAAAGGGGAGCGGGAGCCCGGGGGGGGACCCAGTACTTC.

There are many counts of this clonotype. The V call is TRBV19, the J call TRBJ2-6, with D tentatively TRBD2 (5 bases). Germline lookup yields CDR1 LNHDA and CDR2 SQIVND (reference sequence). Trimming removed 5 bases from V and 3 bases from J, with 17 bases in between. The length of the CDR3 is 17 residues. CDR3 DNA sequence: TGTGCCAGTAGTGCTTACGGGGTCAGCGTTGGGGCCAACGTCCTGACTTTC. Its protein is CASSAYGVSVGANVLTF. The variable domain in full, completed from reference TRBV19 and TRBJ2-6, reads DGGITQSPKYLFRKEGQNVTLSCEQNLNHDAMYWYRQDPGQGLRLIYYSQIVNDFQKGDIAEGYSVSREKKESFPLTVTSAQKNPTAFYLCASSAYGVSVGANVLTFGAGSRLTVL.

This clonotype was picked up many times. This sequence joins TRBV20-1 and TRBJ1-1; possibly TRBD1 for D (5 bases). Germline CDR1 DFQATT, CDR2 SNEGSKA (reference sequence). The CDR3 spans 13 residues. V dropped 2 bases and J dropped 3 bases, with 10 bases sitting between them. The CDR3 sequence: CSARSGTYTEAFF. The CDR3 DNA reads TGCAGTGCTAGATCGGGGACCTACACTGAAGCTTTCTTT.

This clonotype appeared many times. CDR3 bases: TGTGCCAGCAGTTGGGGCGTCGGGGAGCTGTTTTTT. Translated, it gives CASSWGVGELFF. The chain has TRBV6-6 and TRBJ2-2; D perhaps matches TRBD1 (5 bases). The V gene lost 4 bases and the J gene lost 7 bases, with 7 bases spanning the gap. Germline V gives CDR1 MNHNY, CDR2 SVGAGI (reference sequence). CDR3 length: 12 amino acids.

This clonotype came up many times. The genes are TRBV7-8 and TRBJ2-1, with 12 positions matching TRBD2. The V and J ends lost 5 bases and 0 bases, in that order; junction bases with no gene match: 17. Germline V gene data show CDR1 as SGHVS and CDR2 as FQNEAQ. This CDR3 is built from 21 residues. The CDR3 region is CASSLRALAGGPGSSYNEQFF. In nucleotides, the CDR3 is TGTGCCAGCAGCCTCAGGGCCCTAGCGGGAGGGCCAGGGAGCTCCTACAATGAGCAGTTCTTC.

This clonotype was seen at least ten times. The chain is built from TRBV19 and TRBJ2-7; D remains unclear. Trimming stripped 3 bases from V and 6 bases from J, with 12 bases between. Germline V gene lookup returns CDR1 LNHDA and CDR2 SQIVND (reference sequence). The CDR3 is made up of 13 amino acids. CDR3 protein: CASSMKGFGEQYF. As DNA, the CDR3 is TGTGCCAGTAGTATGAAGGGATTCGGCGAGCAGTACTTC.

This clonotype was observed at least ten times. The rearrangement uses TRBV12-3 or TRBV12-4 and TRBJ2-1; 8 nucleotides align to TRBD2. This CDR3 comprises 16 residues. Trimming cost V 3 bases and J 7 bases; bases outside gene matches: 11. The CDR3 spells CASSFTGGAAGNEQFF. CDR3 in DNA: TGTGCCAGCAGTTTTACCGGGGGGGCCGCTGGTAATGAGCAGTTCTTC.

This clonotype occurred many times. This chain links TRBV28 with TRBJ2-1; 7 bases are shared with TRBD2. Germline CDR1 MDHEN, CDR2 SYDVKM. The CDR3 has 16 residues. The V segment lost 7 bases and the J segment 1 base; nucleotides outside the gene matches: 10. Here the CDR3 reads CASKTAGRSSYNEQFF. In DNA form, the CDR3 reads TGTGCCAGCAAAACGGCCGGGAGGAGTTCCTACAATGAGCAGTTCTTC.

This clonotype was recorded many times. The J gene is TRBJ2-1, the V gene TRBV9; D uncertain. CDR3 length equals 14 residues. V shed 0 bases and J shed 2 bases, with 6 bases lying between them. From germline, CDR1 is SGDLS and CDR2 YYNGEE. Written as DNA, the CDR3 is TGTGCCAGCAGCGTAGGTGACGCCTACAATGAGCAGTTCTTC. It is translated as CASSVGDAYNEQFF. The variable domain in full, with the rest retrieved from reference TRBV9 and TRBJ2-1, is DSGVTQTPKHLITATGQRVTLRCSPRSGDLSVYWYQQSLDQGLQFLIQYYNGEERAKGNILERFSAQQFPDLHSELNLSSLELGDSALYFCASSVGDAYNEQFFGPGTRLTVL.

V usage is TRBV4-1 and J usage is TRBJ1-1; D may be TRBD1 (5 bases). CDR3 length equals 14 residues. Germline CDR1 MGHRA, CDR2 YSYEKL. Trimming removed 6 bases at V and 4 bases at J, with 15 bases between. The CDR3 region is CASSQQVKVTEAFF. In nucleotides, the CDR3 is TGCGCCAGCAGTCAACAGGTCAAGGTCACTGAAGCTTTCTTT.

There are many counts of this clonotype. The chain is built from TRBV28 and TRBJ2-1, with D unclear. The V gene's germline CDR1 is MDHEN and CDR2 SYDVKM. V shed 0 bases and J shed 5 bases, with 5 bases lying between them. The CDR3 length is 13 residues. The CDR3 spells CASSLWTNNEQFF. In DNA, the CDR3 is TGTGCCAGCAGTTTATGGACGAACAATGAGCAGTTCTTC.

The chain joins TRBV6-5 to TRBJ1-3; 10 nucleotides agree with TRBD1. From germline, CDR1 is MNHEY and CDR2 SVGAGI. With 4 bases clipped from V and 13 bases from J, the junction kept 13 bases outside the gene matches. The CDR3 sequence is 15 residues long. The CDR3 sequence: CASSWLRDRGSKIYF. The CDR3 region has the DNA TGTGCCAGCAGTTGGTTGCGGGACAGGGGTTCCAAAATATATTTT.

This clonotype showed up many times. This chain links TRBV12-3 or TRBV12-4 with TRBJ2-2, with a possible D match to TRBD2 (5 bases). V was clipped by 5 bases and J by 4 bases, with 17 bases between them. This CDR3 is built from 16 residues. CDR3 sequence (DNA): TGTGCCAGCAGTACTTTGGGGAGTACCGGCACCGGGGAGCTGTTTTTT. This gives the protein CASSTLGSTGTGELFF.

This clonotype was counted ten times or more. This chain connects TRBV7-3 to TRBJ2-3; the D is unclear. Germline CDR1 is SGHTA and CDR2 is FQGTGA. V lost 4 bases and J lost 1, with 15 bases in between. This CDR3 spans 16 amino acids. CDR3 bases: TGTGCCAGCAGCTCCACCCCTCGTGGGGGCACAGATACGCAGTATTTT. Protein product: CASSSTPRGGTDTQYF.